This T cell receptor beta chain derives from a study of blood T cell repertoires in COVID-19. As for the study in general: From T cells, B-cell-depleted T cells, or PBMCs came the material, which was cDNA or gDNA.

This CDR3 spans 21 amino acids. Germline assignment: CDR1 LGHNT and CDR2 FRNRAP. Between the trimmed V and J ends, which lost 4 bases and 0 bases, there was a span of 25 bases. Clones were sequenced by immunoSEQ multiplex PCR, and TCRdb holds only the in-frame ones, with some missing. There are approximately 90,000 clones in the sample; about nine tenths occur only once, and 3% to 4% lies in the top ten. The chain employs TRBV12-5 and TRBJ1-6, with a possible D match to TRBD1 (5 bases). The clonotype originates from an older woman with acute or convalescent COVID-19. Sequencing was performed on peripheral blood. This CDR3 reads CASGSRALLTELSSYNSPLHF. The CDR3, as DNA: TGTGCTAGTGGTTCCCGGGCCCTTTTGACAGAACTTAGCTCCTATAATTCACCCCTCCACTTT. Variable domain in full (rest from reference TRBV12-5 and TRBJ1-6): DARVTQTPRHKVTEMGQEVTMRCQPILGHNTVFWYRQTMMQGLELLAYFRNRAPLDDSGMPKDRFSAEMPDATLATLKIQPSEPRDSAVYFCASGSRALLTELSSYNSPLHFGNGTRLTVT.